This TCR beta chain was sequenced in a study of PD-L1 blockade in urothelial cancer. Study in general: Timepoints chosen for blood analysis were 3 weeks (second dose) and 6 weeks after treatment start. Specimens of blood held a median count of about 140,000 T cells.

The method was immunoSEQ multiplex PCR; TCRdb's version includes in-frame clones alone and lacks a portion of them. The profile shows 38,000 or so clones, about four fifths of them singletons. Sample: PBMCs, taken around atezolizumab (anti-PD-L1) treatment. The TCR sequence derives from a man in his sixties with urothelial cancer.

In DNA form, the CDR3 reads TGTGCCAGCAGCTACCGGGAGGGACAACCCTACGAGCAGTACTTC. Encoded protein: CASSYREGQPYEQYF. The chain is built from TRBV7-2 and TRBJ2-7; 8 nucleotides align to TRBD2. This CDR3 region has 15 residues. CDR1 and CDR2 from the germline V gene are SGHTA and FQGNSA. V shed 4 bases and J 2 bases; nucleotides not matched to a gene: 7.